A selection of T cell receptor beta chains follows, all from one sample in a study of OX40 agonist ivuxolimab in advanced cancers. TCRdb's copy holds only in-frame clones and misses some; the assay was immunoSEQ multiplex PCR. The sample records about 71,000 clones, 80% to 90% being singletons. Sequencing used CD4+ or CD8+ T cells sorted from blood, obtained in a trial of the OX40 agonist ivuxolimab. The receptors were gathered from an adult with an advanced solid tumor such as melanoma, head and neck, liver or kidney cancer. CDR3s include the opening cysteine and the closing phenylalanine or tryptophan. A D gene is named only where the DNA matches it firmly. Size is omitted from some rows. Given values are once, few, many or a class for expanded clones.

>TRBV28|TRBJ1-1|TRBD1|-
CAILTGGVGNTEAFF
TGTGCCATCTTGACAGGGGGCGTTGGGAACACTGAAGCTTTCTTT
>TRBV10-3|TRBJ1-1|-|-
CAHRKGMNTEAFF
TGTGCCCACCGAAAGGGGATGAACACTGAAGCTTTCTTT
>TRBV19|TRBJ1-1|TRBD1|-
CASSVTGGVYPEAFF
TGTGCCAGTAGTGTTACAGGGGGCGTATACCCTGAAGCTTTCTTT
>TRBV5-1|TRBJ2-3|-|-
CASSLAGPTDTQYF
TGCGCCAGCAGCTTGGCCGGCCCCACAGATACGCAGTATTTT
>TRBV5-6|TRBJ2-2|-|-
CASSAKSAARRTGELFF
TGTGCCAGCAGCGCCAAGAGCGCAGCCCGAAGGACCGGGGAGCTGTTTTTT
>TRBV6-1|TRBJ2-7|TRBD2|-
CASSVRLAGVSIEQYF
TGTGCCAGCAGTGTTAGGCTAGCGGGAGTTTCTATCGAGCAGTACTTC
>TRBV5-4|TRBJ2-1|TRBD2|-
CASSLDTSGRAVFF
TGTGCCAGCAGCTTAGACACTAGCGGGAGGGCCGTGTTCTTC
>TRBV10-3|TRBJ2-2|TRBD1|once
CASSGQGDTGELFF
TGTGCCAGTTCGGGACAGGGGGACACCGGGGAGCTGTTTTTT
>TRBV11-2|TRBJ2-2|-|-
CASSPPVVGELFF
TGTGCCAGCAGTCCCCCGGTAGTCGGGGAGCTGTTTTTT
>TRBV5-1|TRBJ1-1|-|-
CASSLGEHQAFF
TGCGCCAGCAGCTTGGGAGAACACCAAGCTTTCTTT
>TRBV4-1|TRBJ2-2|TRBD1|-
CASSQSGGEAGELFF
TGCGCCAGCAGCCAGTCAGGGGGCGAAGCCGGGGAGCTGTTTTTT
>TRBV14|TRBJ2-1|-|-
CATDDGLREQFF
TGTGCCACGGACGATGGGCTGCGTGAGCAGTTCTTC
>TRBV10-3|TRBJ2-3|-|-
CAISVSGDRTDTQYF
TGTGCCATCAGTGTGTCAGGGGATCGCACAGATACGCAGTATTTT
>TRBV19|TRBJ1-3|-|-
CASNPGDSGNTIYF
TGTGCCAGTAATCCGGGGGATTCTGGAAACACCATATATTTT
>TRBV7-8|TRBJ1-6|-|-
CASSLRRDSYNSPLHF
TGTGCCAGCAGCCTACGACGGGACTCCTATAATTCACCCCTCCACTTT
>TRBV19|TRBJ1-5|TRBD1|-
CASTRDRGFSNQPQHF
TGTGCCAGTACCCGGGACAGGGGCTTTAGCAATCAGCCCCAGCATTTT
>TRBV6-1|TRBJ1-2|-|-
CASSRLQWGYTF
TGTGCCAGCAGTCGACTACAGTGGGGCTACACCTTC
>TRBV6-6|TRBJ1-2|-|-
CASSYGGGYTF
TGTGCCAGCAGTTACGGAGGTGGCTACACCTTC
>TRBV10-2|TRBJ1-4|-|-
CASSPSRPGGEKLFF
TGCGCCAGCAGCCCCTCCAGGCCAGGAGGAGAAAAACTGTTTTTT
>TRBV5-1|TRBJ2-7|TRBD2|-
CASSQTSPSYEQYF
TGCGCCAGCAGCCAGACTAGCCCTTCCTACGAGCAGTACTTC
>TRBV7-8|TRBJ2-1|-|-
CASSLAGALSYNEQFF
TGTGCCAGCAGCTTAGCGGGCGCCTTGTCCTACAATGAGCAGTTCTTC
>TRBV15|TRBJ2-1|-|-
CATSRPPDHNEQFF
TGTGCCACCAGCAGACCTCCCGATCACAATGAGCAGTTCTTC
>TRBV7-6|TRBJ2-1|-|-
CASSLVATYNEQFF
TGTGCCAGCAGCTTAGTGGCTACCTACAATGAGCAGTTCTTC
>TRBV30|TRBJ2-7|-|-
CAWSMTGYEQYF
TGTGCCTGGAGCATGACGGGGTACGAGCAGTACTTC
>TRBV5-4|TRBJ2-2|-|-
CASSSKTANTGELFF
TGTGCCAGCAGCTCAAAGACCGCGAACACCGGGGAGCTGTTTTTT
>TRBV19|TRBJ2-2|TRBD2|-
CASSDGLAPEPGELFF
TGTGCCAGTAGTGATGGACTAGCACCCGAGCCCGGGGAGCTGTTTTTT
>TRBV5-8|TRBJ1-1|TRBD1|-
CASSTNRGTEAFF
TGTGCCAGCAGCACGAACAGGGGCACTGAAGCTTTCTTT
>TRBV27|TRBJ2-3|-|-
CASSLADTQYF
TGTGCCAGCAGTTTAGCAGATACGCAGTATTTT
>TRBV6-6|TRBJ2-7|-|-
CASTPSRARDEQYF
TGTGCCAGCACCCCTTCCCGGGCTCGGGACGAGCAGTACTTC
>TRBV5-4|TRBJ1-1|-|once
CASSLTQAVTEAFF
TGTGCCAGCAGCTTGACGCAGGCGGTGACCGAAGCTTTCTTT
>TRBV20-1|TRBJ2-3|-|-
CSAADVDTQYF
TGCAGTGCCGCGGATGTCGATACGCAGTATTTT